This TCR beta chain was documented in a study of identical twins. Findings and caveats of the study: Invariant populations such as MAIT and iNKT cells could partly muddle zero-insertion analyses. Cord blood's abundant beta clonotypes had fewer insertions, unlike memory repertoires. Twin-shared out-of-frame alpha sequences showed excess low generation probability. Twins shared beta out-of-frame sequences in excess, but this excess was weaker.

This clonotype has just a few counts. The target antigen is unknown. In TCRdb, the 5' RACE reads were re-called with MiXCR into one record per CDR3 protein. The repertoire holds approximately 670,000 distinct CDR3 sequences, with around 6.1% as singletons. The sequence was obtained from a man aged 18-30 years in good health. The sample consisted of naive T cells sorted from blood.

CDR3 nucleotide sequence: TGTGCCACCAGCAGAGAGGTTCTAGCGGGAACCTACACAGATACGCAGTATTTT. This gives the protein CATSREVLAGTYTDTQYF. The genes are TRBV15 and TRBJ2-3; 9 bases align to TRBD2. The CDR3 is 18 residues long. CDR1 is LNHNV and CDR2 is YYDKDF in the germline V gene (reference sequence). V trimming: 0 bases; J trimming: 2 bases; junction bases outside the gene matches: 9.